The source of this T cell receptor (beta chain) is a study of cytomegalovirus exposure and HLA in healthy donors. Study findings and constraints: Diagnosis of cytomegalovirus status made by the classifier reportedly showed high specificity and sensitivity.

Germline V CDR1 and CDR2: SQVTM, ANQGSEA. The CDR3 sequence is 12 residues long. V lost 3 bases, J lost 4 bases, and 8 bases lay in between. Turning to this clone: The antigen remains undetermined.

The PCR ran on 60 Vbeta and 13 Jbeta primers. Repertoires were generated with immunoSEQ multiplex PCR, while TCRdb's copy carries only in-frame clones and drops some. The repertoire includes roughly 35,000 clones, around 53% of them detected once, and around 6.2% sits in the top ten. The sample comprised PBMCs. The J gene is TRBJ2-3, the V gene TRBV29-1, with a weak D call TRBD2 (6 bases). The TCR sequence derives from a woman aged 40 to 50 in good health and CMV-seropositive. In nucleotides, the CDR3 is TGCAGCGTTGAGACTAGACCAGATACGCAGTATTTT. Encoded protein: CSVETRPDTQYF.